This passage covers 30 T cell receptor beta chains from one sample sequenced in a study of CD8+ T cells in alopecia areata (dated by TCRdb to the late 2010s). The time point label, as the study defines it: less than five weeks on oral tofacitinib. In light of the paper, this sample's treatment or condition label describes: oral pan-JAK inhibitor, 5-10 mg twice daily. The protocol used for the library was the immunoSEQ multiplex PCR assay. For TCR sequencing, RNA was extracted from every sample and reverse transcribed into cDNA to serve as template. Drawn from immuneACCESS, this table holds only the in-frame rearrangements with V and J called that TCRdb kept. Clones are partly lost; checked studies trace under half to an unresolved V gene and leave the rest unexplained. This sample has approximately 210,000 clones in its table, and around 56% of those were observed once. The ten biggest clones cover less than 4% of the sample.

This sample comprised CD4+ T cells sorted from blood, obtained at week 4, from a patient treated with tofacitinib. All receptors derive from a human donor with alopecia areata.

The chain combines TRBV6-1 with TRBJ1-5, with 7 bases identical to TRBD1. V shed 10 bases and J 6 bases; nucleotides not matched to a gene: 9. CDR3 size: 13 residues. Germline V gene sequence: CDR1 MNHNS, CDR2 SASEGT. The CDR3 region is CATRYRGSQPQHF. The DNA for the CDR3 is TGTGCCACCAGATACAGGGGAAGTCAGCCCCAGCATTTT.

The chain recombines TRBV6-6 with TRBJ2-3; D ambiguous. The V end was cut by 2 bases, the J end by 4 bases, with 7 bases between. The CDR3 is made up of 13 amino acids. CDR1 and CDR2 from the germline V gene are MNHNY and SVGAGI (reference sequence). The CDR3 nucleotides read TGTGCCAGCAGTTACAGGGTCTCAGATACGCAGTATTTT. This sequence encodes CASSYRVSDTQYF.

This clone was seen only a few times. In this CDR3 the conserved last residue, phenylalanine or tryptophan, is missing, so a read error is likely. No DNA is shown, since the ends of the CDR3 on it are uncertain; the CDR3 is the one TCRdb lists. This chain connects TRBV27 to TRBJ2-4; the table names TRBD2, a call not compared with the DNA. CDR1 is MNHEY and CDR2 is SMNVEV in the germline V gene (reference sequence). Ends included, the CDR3 has 11 residues. The CDR3: CASNPDPGSPS.

The chain employs TRBV30 and TRBJ1-2; 7 bases align to TRBD1. The CDR3 contains 13 residues. V gave up 2 bases and J gave up 6 bases; unmatched junction bases: 6. The germline V gene encodes CDR1 GTSNPN and CDR2 SVGIG (reference sequence). The CDR3 sequence: CAWSRQGGDGYTF. In DNA form, the CDR3 reads TGTGCCTGGAGTCGACAGGGTGGGGATGGCTACACCTTC.

The V and J genes are TRBV29-1 and TRBJ2-1; TRBD1 matches at 7 bases. J gave up 0 bases and V 7 bases, and 6 bases lay outside the gene matches. This CDR3 is 14 amino acids long. Germline loops: CDR1 SQVTM, CDR2 ANQGSEA. This chain's CDR3 is CSGLTGPSYNEQFF. CDR3 DNA: TGCAGCGGTCTGACAGGGCCCTCCTACAATGAGCAGTTCTTC.

The rearrangement uses TRBV10-3 and TRBJ2-7; D is ambiguous. The CDR3 sequence is 14 residues long. Trimming took off 0 bases at V and 3 bases at J, with 9 bases between the two ends. Germline CDR1 is ENHRY and CDR2 is SYGVKD. This CDR3 reads CAISESRSVYEQYF. The CDR3 DNA sequence: TGTGCCATCAGTGAGTCTCGTTCGGTCTACGAGCAGTACTTC.

This chain joins TRBV5-4 and TRBJ1-1; the D is unclear. Trimming pared 0 bases from V and 2 bases from J, leaving 8 bases between. This CDR3 comprises 14 residues. Germline values: CDR1 SGHNT, CDR2 YYREEE (reference sequence). The CDR3 region has the DNA TGTGCCAGCAGCTTGGGGGGTCGAAACACTGAAGCTTTCTTT. This sequence encodes CASSLGGRNTEAFF.

V usage is TRBV1 and J usage is TRBJ2-5. TRBV1 counts as a pseudogene. The CDR3 has 14 residues. The CDR3 protein is CTSPFPGSQETQYF. The CDR3 nucleotides read TGCACCAGCCCCTTCCCCGGAAGCCAAGAGACCCAGTACTTC.

The J gene is TRBJ2-2, the V gene TRBV30; perhaps TRBD1 as D (6 bases). The CDR3 contains 15 residues. CDR1 GTSNPN and CDR2 SVGIG come from the germline V gene (reference sequence). Trimming took 4 bases from V and 5 from J, leaving 17 bases between them. DNA of the CDR3: TGTGCCTGGAACGCGGTGGGGGCGCGGACCGGGGAGCTGTTTTTT. This translates into CAWNAVGARTGELFF.

The V call is TRBV9, the J call TRBJ2-1, with a possible D match to TRBD1 (5 bases). The CDR3 has 11 amino acids. Trimming left V 4 bases short and J 8 bases short, with 7 bases between. The germline gives CDR1 SGDLS, CDR2 YYNGEE. CDR3 sequence reads: CASSLGDEQFF. The CDR3 nucleotides are TGTGCCAGCAGCTTAGGGGATGAGCAGTTCTTC.

The sample holds a few counts of this clone. The chain carries TRBV6-1 and TRBJ2-5, with D perhaps given as TRBD1 or TRBD2 (5 bases each). V lost 11 bases, J lost 6 bases, and 13 bases lay in between. CDR1 and CDR2 from the germline V gene are MNHNS and SASEGT. The CDR3 spans 11 residues. CDR3 nucleotides: TGTGCCCACGGGGCCTCGAAGACCCAGTACTTC. Its protein product is CAHGASKTQYF.

This clone was seen only once. The chain employs TRBV29-1 and TRBJ2-3; no clear D. The CDR3 is 13 amino acids. CDR1 is SQVTM and CDR2 is ANQGSEA in the germline V gene. V lost 4 bases, J lost 2 bases, and 10 bases lay in between. CDR3 amino acids: CSVVWGNTDTQYF. In nucleotides, the CDR3 is TGCAGCGTTGTGTGGGGTAACACAGATACGCAGTATTTT.

This chain connects TRBV28 to TRBJ2-5; tentative D call: TRBD2 (6 bases). Germline V gives CDR1 MDHEN, CDR2 SYDVKM. This CDR3 contains 14 residues. V was shortened by 6 bases and J by 2 bases, with 13 bases between the two germline ends. CDR3 nucleotides: TGTGCCAGCAGCTCACTAGCCCAACAAGAGACCCAGTACTTC. It yields the protein CASSSLAQQETQYF.

V gene TRBV20-1 combines with J gene TRBJ2-4, with no clear D. This CDR3 has 11 amino acids. Germline CDR1 reads DFQATT; CDR2 reads SNEGSKA (reference sequence). Trimming shortened V by 4 bases and J by 7 bases, and 8 bases separated the two germline ends. The CDR3 sequence is CSAKPANIQYF. The CDR3 coding sequence is TGCAGTGCTAAGCCCGCGAACATTCAGTACTTC.

The sample holds a few counts of this clone. CDR3 nucleotides: TGTGCCAGCAGCCAAATAGAGCGGGGGGGCCTCGAGACCCAGTACTTC. This codes for CASSQIERGGLETQYF. The rearrangement links TRBV4-2 to TRBJ2-5; 10 bases match TRBD2. Germline V lookup: CDR1 LGHNA, CDR2 YNFKEQ. The CDR3 totals 16 residues. V dropped 2 bases and J dropped 5; count of bases not matched to a gene: 8.

This chain joins TRBV9 and TRBJ1-1, with D uncertain. The CDR3 loop spans 13 amino acids. Trimming shortened V by 0 bases and J by 0 bases, and 3 bases separated the two germline ends. Germline CDR1 reads SGDLS; CDR2 reads YYNGEE. CDR3 DNA sequence: TGTGCCAGCAGCGTAGATATGAACACTGAAGCTTTCTTT. Translating gives CASSVDMNTEAFF. The full variable domain, its missing parts supplied by reference TRBV9 and TRBJ1-1, is DSGVTQTPKHLITATGQRVTLRCSPRSGDLSVYWYQQSLDQGLQFLIQYYNGEERAKGNILERFSAQQFPDLHSELNLSSLELGDSALYFCASSVDMNTEAFFGQGTRLTVV.

The gene calls are TRBV29-1 and TRBJ2-5; the D gene is possibly TRBD2 (6 bases). The V gene lost 4 bases and the J gene lost 4 bases, with 13 bases spanning the gap. The CDR3 runs to 13 residues. CDR1 is SQVTM and CDR2 is ANQGSEA in the germline V gene. This chain's CDR3 is CSVGFGSGETQYF. In DNA form, the CDR3 reads TGCAGCGTTGGGTTCGGTAGCGGAGAGACCCAGTACTTC.

This clone was recorded only once. The chain links TRBV9 to TRBJ2-5; no reliable D call. The CDR3 sequence is 16 residues long. V was cut by 5 bases and J by 2 bases, with 19 bases left in between. In germline, CDR1 is SGDLS, CDR2 YYNGEE. CDR3: CASSNSGSRYQETQYF. Here the CDR3 DNA reads TGTGCCAGCAGTAATTCTGGCAGCCGATATCAAGAGACCCAGTACTTC.

The chain links TRBV4-1 to TRBJ2-3, with 9 bases identical to TRBD2. Germline CDR1 is MGHRA and CDR2 is YSYEKL. The V and J ends lost 1 base and 6 bases, in that order; junction bases with no gene match: 14. CDR3 length: 18 residues. In DNA form, the CDR3 reads TGCGCCAGCAGCCAAGTCCTCCAAGGCGGGGGGGCCAAGGATACGCAGTATTTT. Protein sequence: CASSQVLQGGGAKDTQYF.

This chain uses TRBV29-1 with TRBJ2-5, with 11 bases fitting TRBD1. Trimming took 3 bases from V and 5 from J; bases not matched to a gene: 2. The CDR3 is 13 residues long. Germline CDR1 reads SQVTM; CDR2 reads ANQGSEA. CDR3 nucleotide sequence: TGCAGCGTTGAGGGACAGGGGGGCGAGACCCAGTACTTC. The encoded protein is CSVEGQGGETQYF.

This clone has just one count. The rearrangement joins TRBV30 to TRBJ1-1; 8 positions agree with TRBD1. The germline gives CDR1 GTSNPN, CDR2 SVGIG (reference sequence). J gave up 5 bases and V 6 bases, and 2 bases lay outside the gene matches. The CDR3 runs to 11 residues. The CDR3 coding sequence is TGTGCCTGTGACAGGGGAACTGAAGCTTTCTTT. Translated, it gives CACDRGTEAFF.

A few counts support this clone. The rearrangement uses TRBV10-3 and TRBJ1-1; 7 nucleotides align to TRBD1. After removal of 6 bases from V and 4 bases from J, the junction contained 8 bases not matched to a gene. This CDR3 has 14 residues. Germline-derived CDR1 and CDR2 are ENHRY and SYGVKD. This CDR3 is CAIRMTGILTEAFF. The CDR3 DNA reads as TGTGCCATCAGAATGACAGGGATTCTCACTGAAGCTTTCTTT.

The chain is built from TRBV25-1 and TRBJ1-6; TRBD1 matches at 11 bases. CDR1 and CDR2 (germline): MGHDK, SYGVNS. With V trimmed by 3 bases and J by 9 bases, 7 bases remained unmatched. The CDR3 covers 16 residues. CDR3 DNA sequence: TGTGCCAGCAGTGAGATAGGACAGGGGGCTTCTTCACCCCTCCACTTT. Translation gives CASSEIGQGASSPLHF.

V usage is TRBV25-1 and J usage is TRBJ2-1, with a weak D call TRBD1 (5 bases). V lost 5 bases and J 4 bases, leaving 15 bases between the germline ends. Germline V lookup: CDR1 MGHDK, CDR2 SYGVNS. This CDR3 contains 15 residues. CDR3 DNA sequence: TGTGCCAGCAGTCAAGACAGTCCCCAATACAATGAGCAGTTCTTC. Translation gives CASSQDSPQYNEQFF.

The J gene is TRBJ2-7, the V gene TRBV27; 12 bases are a match to TRBD2. Per germline, CDR1 MNHEY and CDR2 SMNVEV (reference sequence). V trimming: 6 bases; J trimming: 2 bases; junction bases outside the gene matches: 8. The CDR3 consists of 16 residues. In nucleotides, the CDR3 is TGTGCCAGCAGGCTGACTAGCGGGGGCCGACCCTACGAGCAGTACTTC. Its protein is CASRLTSGGRPYEQYF.

The CDR3: CASSQDEARQGEQYF. The CDR3 DNA sequence: TGTGCCAGCAGCCAAGATGAGGCACGCCAAGGGGAGCAGTACTTC. V gene TRBV4-2 combines with J gene TRBJ2-7; no clear D. The CDR3 loop spans 15 amino acids. CDR1 LGHNA and CDR2 YNFKEQ come from the germline V gene. V dropped 0 bases and J dropped 7 bases, with 16 bases sitting between them.

The V call is TRBV28, the J call TRBJ2-3; 8 bases map to TRBD1. The CDR3 is 13 amino acids. Trimming removed 5 bases from V and 4 bases from J; junction bases left unmatched: 2. Germline V gives CDR1 MDHEN, CDR2 SYDVKM. This CDR3 reads CASSLQGADTQYF. CDR3 coding DNA: TGTGCCAGCAGTCTACAGGGGGCAGATACGCAGTATTTT.

This clone has more than one count but fewer than ten. The chain uses TRBV2 and TRBJ2-3; no clear D. The CDR3 has 13 residues. Trimming took off 7 bases at V and 10 bases at J, with 18 bases between the two ends. Germline lookup yields CDR1 SNHLY and CDR2 FYNNEI. The CDR3 coding sequence is TGTGCCAGCACTGAGGTCGGACGGGCAGCGCAGTATTTT. It specifies CASTEVGRAAQYF.

This clone was observed a handful of times. The chain couples TRBV10-3 to TRBJ2-7, with D possibly TRBD1 on 5 matching bases. Germline CDR1 reads ENHRY; CDR2 reads SYGVKD. The CDR3 runs to 13 residues. The V end lost 0 bases, the J end lost 6 bases, and 9 bases lay between the germline ends. The CDR3 DNA follows: TGTGCCATCAGTGAGTCAAGGGGAAGCGAGCAGTACTTC. Protein: CAISESRGSEQYF.

The chain has TRBV30 and TRBJ1-2, with D perhaps matching TRBD1 (6 bases). Germline V CDR1 and CDR2: GTSNPN, SVGIG (reference sequence). This CDR3 contains 18 residues. V gave up 0 bases and J gave up 8 bases, with 28 bases separating them. The CDR3 reads CAWSVGEGRGLPMVGYTF. CDR3 bases: TGTGCCTGGAGTGTTGGGGAGGGCAGGGGACTACCTATGGTCGGCTACACCTTC.